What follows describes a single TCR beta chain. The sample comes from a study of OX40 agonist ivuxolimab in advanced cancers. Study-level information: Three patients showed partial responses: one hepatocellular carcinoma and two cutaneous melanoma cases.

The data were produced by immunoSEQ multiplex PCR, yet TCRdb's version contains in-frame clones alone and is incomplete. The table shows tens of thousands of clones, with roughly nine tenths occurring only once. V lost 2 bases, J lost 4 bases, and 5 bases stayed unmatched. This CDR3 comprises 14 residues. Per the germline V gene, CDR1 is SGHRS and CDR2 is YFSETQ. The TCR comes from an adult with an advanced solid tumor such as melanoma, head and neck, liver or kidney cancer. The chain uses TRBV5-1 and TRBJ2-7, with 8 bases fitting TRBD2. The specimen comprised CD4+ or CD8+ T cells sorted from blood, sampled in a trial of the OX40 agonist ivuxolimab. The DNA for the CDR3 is TGCGCCAGCAGCTTCGCGGGGGGCGAGTACGAGCAGTACTTC. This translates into CASSFAGGEYEQYF.